This T cell receptor (beta chain) came from a study of cytomegalovirus exposure and HLA in healthy donors. Points from the study as a whole: Confirmation was obtained in vitro that a few CMV-associated chains are specific for CMV antigens. Cytomegalovirus status was reportedly diagnosed by the classifier with high specificity and sensitivity. Altogether, 150 to 200 TCR beta chains were recorded as cytomegalovirus-associated.

This table comes from immunoSEQ multiplex PCR, and its TCRdb copy is limited to in-frame clones, with some not included. The table includes 80,000 to 100,000 clones, roughly 91% detected once. This clone came up a few times. Its antigen is undetermined. These donors were members of the approximately 120-subject validation cohort, a group separate from the roughly 670-subject first cohort. With 6 bases clipped from V and 11 bases from J, the junction kept 4 bases outside the gene matches. The CDR3 totals 12 residues. Per the germline V gene, CDR1 is MGHRA and CDR2 is YSYEKL. The TCR sequence derives from a man younger than 45 in good health and CMV-seronegative. Sequencing was carried out using PBMCs. The genes are TRBV4-1 and TRBJ1-6; 7 positions agree with TRBD1. The chain's CDR3 is CASRRTGAPLHF. The CDR3, as DNA: TGCGCCAGCAGGCGGACAGGAGCACCCCTCCACTTT.